Listed here is a single TCR beta chain. This sample stems from a study of blood T cell repertoires in COVID-19. The V end was cut by 5 bases, the J end by 3 bases, with 14 bases between. The CDR3 has 14 residues. Germline CDR1 reads SEHNR; CDR2 reads FQNEAQ (reference sequence). Enrollment of patients from Seattle took place during active infection, with longitudinal follow-up. The assay was immunoSEQ multiplex PCR, and TCRdb's table has in-frame clones only and misses some. The sample consists of approximately 500,000 clones, around 90% of them appearing once. The sequenced sample consisted of peripheral blood. The clonotype was recovered from a woman in her fifties or sixties with COVID-19, enrolled during active disease. V is TRBV7-9 and J is TRBJ2-7; D remains unclear. The CDR3 DNA follows: TGTGCCAGCAGCCCTCCGGGTCTCCTCTACGAGCAGTACTTC. Translated: CASSPPGLLYEQYF.